A single sample gave rise to the 28 T cell receptor beta chains below, sequenced in a study of cytomegalovirus exposure and HLA in healthy donors (dated by TCRdb to about 2017). Libraries were made using the immunoSEQ multiplex PCR assay. For the multiplex PCR, a mixture combining 60 forward primers for TCR Vbeta segments and 13 reverse primers for TCR Jbeta segments was used. TCRdb limited this immuneACCESS table to in-frame rearrangements with V and J called. A share of clones is missing; checked studies link under half to unresolved V genes, and the rest is unexplained. Recorded for this sample are 75,000 to 90,000 clones; around 79% of them occurred a single time. Clones ranked in the top ten supply roughly 13% of the sample. Source material: PBMCs. Receptors were obtained from a human donor in good health.

In nucleotides, the CDR3 is TGTGCCAGTAGCCTAAGAGGGCGGGATACGCAGTATTTT. Protein sequence: CASSLRGRDTQYF. This chain links TRBV19 with TRBJ2-3, with D perhaps matching TRBD2 (5 bases). Trimming left V 6 bases short and J 6 bases short, with 13 bases between. The CDR3 loop spans 13 amino acids. Germline V gene data show CDR1 as LNHDA and CDR2 as SQIVND (reference sequence). Full variable domain (rest looked up from reference TRBV19 and TRBJ2-3): DGGITQSPKYLFRKEGQNVTLSCEQNLNHDAMYWYRQDPGQGLRLIYYSQIVNDFQKGDIAEGYSVSREKKESFPLTVTSAQKNPTAFYLCASSLRGRDTQYFGPGTRLTVL.

The chain recombines TRBV20-1 with TRBJ2-7; D is undetermined. The V and J ends lost 6 bases and 5 bases respectively, with 11 bases between them. This CDR3 comprises 11 residues. The germline gives CDR1 DFQATT, CDR2 SNEGSKA (reference sequence). DNA of the CDR3: TGCAGTGCACCCGACACGCACGAGCAGTACTTC. This sequence encodes CSAPDTHEQYF.

The V call is TRBV5-1, the J call TRBJ2-5; 10 bases agree with TRBD1. The CDR3 runs 15 residues. V was clipped by 1 base and J by 5 bases; unmatched bases: 5. CDR1 is SGHRS and CDR2 is YFSETQ in the germline V gene. CDR3 coding DNA: TGCGCCAGCAGCTTGCGGACAGGGGGAGGTGAGACCCAGTACTTC. Residues: CASSLRTGGGETQYF.

There are a few counts of this clone. This chain connects TRBV29-1 to TRBJ1-1; 8 positions match TRBD1. CDR3 length: 15 amino acids. V trimming: 4 bases; J trimming: 1 base; junction bases outside the gene matches: 8. Germline CDR1 and CDR2: SQVTM and ANQGSEA. CDR3 coding DNA: TGCAGCGTTGTAGAAGGAGGGACAGGGAACACTGAAGCTTTCTTT. Translated: CSVVEGGTGNTEAFF.

V gene TRBV4-3 combines with J gene TRBJ2-3; 9 bases fit TRBD2. Germline-derived CDR1 and CDR2 are LGHNA and YSLEER. The CDR3 sequence is 17 residues long. V gave up 4 bases and J gave up 2 bases; unmatched junction bases: 10. For the CDR3, the DNA is TGCGCCAGCAGCCCAATTGGTCCTAGCGGGGTCACAGATACGCAGTATTTT. Translated: CASSPIGPSGVTDTQYF.

The chain employs TRBV19 and TRBJ1-2; unclear D gene. CDR1 is LNHDA, CDR2 SQIVND, per germline (reference sequence). The ends were cut back, 4 bases at V and 3 bases at J, with 6 bases in the middle. This CDR3 is 12 amino acids long. CDR3 region: CASSRQDYGYTF. DNA for the CDR3: TGTGCCAGTAGTAGGCAAGACTATGGCTACACCTTC.

The V and J genes are TRBV30 and TRBJ2-1, with TRBD2 matching 12 bases. Looked up from germline, CDR1 is GTSNPN and CDR2 is SVGIG (reference sequence). This CDR3 comprises 14 residues. With V trimmed by 4 bases and J by 9 bases, 7 bases remained unmatched. CDR3 region: CAWTLAGGLGEQFF. The CDR3 nucleotides read TGTGCCTGGACCCTAGCGGGGGGGCTTGGTGAGCAGTTCTTC.

The chain is built from TRBV19 and TRBJ2-7, with TRBD1 matching over 7 bases. CDR1 is LNHDA and CDR2 is SQIVND in the germline V gene (reference sequence). V was clipped by 4 bases and J by 2 bases; unmatched bases: 5. This CDR3 has 14 amino acids. The CDR3 bases are TGTGCCAGTAGTACGACAGGGTCCCCCTACGAGCAGTACTTC. Translated: CASSTTGSPYEQYF.

This clone has a handful of counts. V gene TRBV5-4 combines with J gene TRBJ2-7, with D perhaps TRBD2 (5 bases). This CDR3 has 15 residues. Germline V gene sequence: CDR1 SGHNT, CDR2 YYREEE (reference sequence). Trimming took 4 bases from V and 1 from J, leaving 15 bases between them. CDR3 loop: CASSQERTESYEQYF. CDR3 nucleotide sequence: TGTGCCAGCAGCCAAGAACGGACTGAGTCCTACGAGCAGTACTTC.

This chain connects TRBV7-8 to TRBJ1-2; possibly TRBD1 for D (5 bases). Germline lookup yields CDR1 SGHVS and CDR2 FQNEAQ. The CDR3 extends over 14 amino acids. The V end lost 4 bases, the J end lost 8 bases, and 17 bases lay between the germline ends. CDR3 in DNA: TGTGCCAGCAGCTCCGGGACTCCCGCGAGGGGCTACACCTTC. It encodes CASSSGTPARGYTF.

CDR3 protein: CASSLGRGAYEQYF. In DNA form, the CDR3 reads TGTGCCAGCAGTTTGGGGAGGGGGGCCTACGAGCAGTACTTC. The chain employs TRBV27 and TRBJ2-7; D might be TRBD2 (7 bases). Germline V gene lookup returns CDR1 MNHEY and CDR2 SMNVEV (reference sequence). The ends were cut back, 3 bases at V and 2 bases at J, with 11 bases in the middle. The CDR3 totals 14 residues.

The rearrangement joins TRBV27 to TRBJ2-1; D may be TRBD2 (6 bases). This CDR3 comprises 15 residues. Trimming took 8 bases from V and 3 from J, leaving 17 bases between them. Germline values: CDR1 MNHEY, CDR2 SMNVEV (reference sequence). This chain's CDR3 is CASSPGGRFYNEQFF. Here the CDR3 DNA reads TGTGCCAGCTCCCCCGGGGGTAGGTTCTACAATGAGCAGTTCTTC.

The CDR3 is CASISGGNVYGYTF. The DNA of the CDR3 is TGTGCCAGCATTTCAGGGGGCAATGTCTATGGCTACACCTTC. This chain links TRBV6-1 with TRBJ1-2; 8 bases align to TRBD1. The V and J ends lost 7 bases and 4 bases, in that order; junction bases with no gene match: 8. The germline V gene has CDR1 MNHNS and CDR2 SASEGT. The CDR3 extends over 14 amino acids.

The chain links TRBV2 to TRBJ1-1; perhaps TRBD1 as D (5 bases). The CDR3 loop spans 14 amino acids. V lost 6 bases and J lost 4, with 15 bases in between. Germline V CDR1 and CDR2: SNHLY, FYNNEI. In nucleotides, the CDR3 is TGTGCCAGCAGAGCCGGACCGGGGGTCACTGAAGCTTTCTTT. Its protein is CASRAGPGVTEAFF.

V gene TRBV6-1 combines with J gene TRBJ1-1; TRBD1 agrees at 7 bases. V lost 3 bases and J lost 11; bases outside the gene matches: 3. The CDR3 is 11 residues long. CDR1 and CDR2 from the germline V gene are MNHNS and SASEGT. DNA for the CDR3: TGTGCCAGCAGTGACAGGGGGTGGGCTTTCTTT. This codes for CASSDRGWAFF.

Concerning this clone itself: The junction differs from germline at one of its ends, possibly a read error. V usage is TRBV7-9 and J usage is TRBJ1-2; the match to TRBD1 covers 7 bases. The germline V gene encodes CDR1 SEHNR and CDR2 FQNEAQ (reference sequence). The CDR3 sequence is 13 residues long. The CDR3 is CSSSYDRDDGYTF. The CDR3 nucleotides are TGTTCCAGCAGCTACGACAGGGACGATGGCTACACCTTC.

This clone was picked up a small number of times. The chain carries TRBV2 and TRBJ2-7; 11 bases align to TRBD2. CDR1 and CDR2 from the germline V gene are SNHLY and FYNNEI. Unmatched junction bases numbered 12, after V lost 4 bases and J lost 7 bases. The CDR3 contains 16 residues. The CDR3 region has the DNA TGTGCCAGCAGTGCGGAGGCACTAGCGGGAGTCGGGGAGCAGTACTTC. Translation: CASSAEALAGVGEQYF.

This clone showed up just once. The rearrangement uses TRBV2 and TRBJ2-5; TRBD1 aligns across 7 bases. Germline assignment: CDR1 SNHLY and CDR2 FYNNEI. CDR3 length: 13 amino acids. V lost 7 bases and J lost 3; bases outside the gene matches: 5. CDR3 sequence reads: CASTRDREETQYF. In nucleotides, the CDR3 is TGTGCCAGCACCCGGGACAGAGAAGAGACCCAGTACTTC.

The chain carries TRBV5-5 and TRBJ1-5; D gene ambiguous. The CDR3 runs to 14 residues. Germline V gene data show CDR1 as SGHKS and CDR2 as YYEKEE (reference sequence). The germline V and J ends were trimmed by 0 bases and 6 bases, with 10 bases remaining between them. The CDR3 sequence: CASSLVEGSQPQHF. CDR3 DNA: TGTGCCAGCAGCTTGGTTGAAGGGAGTCAGCCCCAGCATTTT.

This chain connects TRBV5-4 to TRBJ1-2, with D possibly matching TRBD1 (5 bases). CDR3 length equals 13 residues. From germline, CDR1 is SGHNT and CDR2 YYREEE (reference sequence). Trimming took 4 bases from V and 6 from J, leaving 13 bases between them. CDR3 sequence: CASSTPGVDGYTF. In DNA form, the CDR3 reads TGTGCCAGCAGCACACCGGGGGTGGATGGCTACACCTTC.

The rearrangement uses TRBV5-4 and TRBJ2-5; TRBD2 agrees at 8 bases. Germline V lookup: CDR1 SGHNT, CDR2 YYREEE (reference sequence). V lost 2 bases and J lost 7; bases outside the gene matches: 7. This CDR3 contains 14 residues. CDR3 loop: CASSFAGGAGTQYF. CDR3 nucleotide sequence: TGTGCCAGCAGCTTTGCCGGGGGGGCGGGGACCCAGTACTTC.

The genes are TRBV27 and TRBJ1-5; D is uncertain. The CDR3 extends over 15 amino acids. Trimming cost V 6 bases and J 0 bases, with 12 bases left between them. CDR1 is MNHEY, CDR2 SMNVEV, per germline (reference sequence). The CDR3 loop reads CASSLAGFSNQPQHF. Written as DNA, the CDR3 is TGTGCCAGCAGCCTCGCGGGCTTTAGCAATCAGCCCCAGCATTTT.

This clone was seen once. The rearrangement links TRBV7-9 to TRBJ1-5, with 9 bases identical to TRBD1. The trim removed 0 bases at V and 7 bases at J, leaving 7 bases unmatched. The germline CDR1 and CDR2 sequences are SEHNR and FQNEAQ (reference sequence). The length of the CDR3 is 16 residues. As DNA, the CDR3 is TGTGCCAGCAGCTTAGCGGGACAGGGTGGAAGGCAGCCCCAGCATTTT. Amino acid sequence: CASSLAGQGGRQPQHF.

This chain links TRBV19 with TRBJ1-5; tentatively, D is TRBD1 (6 bases). The CDR3 contains 15 residues. Per the germline V gene, CDR1 is LNHDA and CDR2 is SQIVND (reference sequence). V was shortened by 2 bases and J by 6 bases, with 14 bases between the two germline ends. The CDR3 bases are TGTGCCAGTAGTATACAATCGGGGGGCCGTCAGCCCCAGCATTTT. It encodes CASSIQSGGRQPQHF. Looking up the rest from reference TRBV19 and TRBJ1-5 gives the full variable domain: DGGITQSPKYLFRKEGQNVTLSCEQNLNHDAMYWYRQDPGQGLRLIYYSQIVNDFQKGDIAEGYSVSREKKESFPLTVTSAQKNPTAFYLCASSIQSGGRQPQHFGDGTRLSIL.

The genes are TRBV27 and TRBJ1-2; 8 nucleotides match TRBD1. Looked up from germline, CDR1 is MNHEY and CDR2 is SMNVEV (reference sequence). The CDR3 is 15 residues long. Losses at the gene ends were 8 bases for V and 4 bases for J; bases not matched to a gene: 12. The DNA for the CDR3 is TGTGCCAGCGCGCCGTCCAGGGGGCGCGGCTATGGCTACACCTTC. As protein: CASAPSRGRGYGYTF.

The CDR3 sequence: CASSRGQGLAVAEAFF. In nucleotides, the CDR3 is TGTGCCAGCAGCAGGGGACAGGGGCTCGCGGTGGCTGAAGCTTTCTTT. This chain joins TRBV7-8 and TRBJ1-1; TRBD1 matches at 10 bases. Germline V gene sequence: CDR1 SGHVS, CDR2 FQNEAQ. This CDR3 contains 16 residues. Trimming took 5 bases from V and 6 from J; bases not matched to a gene: 12.

The V and J genes are TRBV4-1 and TRBJ2-7; TRBD1 might be the D (5 bases). Germline loops: CDR1 MGHRA, CDR2 YSYEKL. Trimming shortened V by 1 base and J by 2 bases, and 9 bases separated the two germline ends. The CDR3 has 14 residues. This chain's CDR3 is CASSQVGRAYEQYF. As DNA, the CDR3 is TGCGCCAGCAGCCAAGTGGGCAGGGCCTACGAGCAGTACTTC.

The rearrangement uses TRBV10-3 and TRBJ1-1, with no clear D. The CDR3 runs 12 residues. Germline V gene lookup returns CDR1 ENHRY and CDR2 SYGVKD. Trimming shortened V by 10 bases and J by 3 bases, and 12 bases separated the two germline ends. CDR3 amino acids: CATKAVDTEAFF. The CDR3 nucleotides read TGTGCCACCAAAGCTGTCGACACTGAAGCTTTCTTT.